These 9 T cell receptor beta chains came from one sample sequenced in a study of STAT5B mutations in CD4+ large granular lymphocyte leukemia. Produced via immunoSEQ multiplex PCR; TCRdb's table is partial and in-frame only. The table includes about 40,000 clones, more than 80% detected once. The sequencing sample was made of CD4+ T cells from blood buffy coats. The source of these receptors is a human donor in good health.

This chain joins TRBV5-1 and TRBJ2-5; 8 bases are a match to TRBD1. V lost 4 bases, J lost 5 bases, and 13 bases stayed unmatched. CDR1 and CDR2 (germline): SGHRS, YFSETQ. The CDR3 runs 16 residues. The CDR3 region is CASSDPFRQGSETQYF. CDR3 nucleotide sequence: TGCGCCAGCAGCGACCCTTTCCGACAGGGGTCGGAGACCCAGTACTTC.

V usage is TRBV6-1 and J usage is TRBJ1-2, with D uncertain. The CDR3 covers 11 residues. The germline gives CDR1 MNHNS, CDR2 SASEGT. The ends were cut back, 1 base at V and 4 bases at J, with 1 base in the middle. CDR3 bases: TGTGCCAGCAGTGAAGTCTATGGCTACACCTTC. Amino acids: CASSEVYGYTF.

The chain couples TRBV4-2 to TRBJ2-1, with TRBD2 matching 12 bases. V was pared by 0 bases and J by 6 bases, with 3 bases of the junction left unmatched. CDR3 length: 16 amino acids. The germline V gene encodes CDR1 LGHNA and CDR2 YNFKEQ. This chain's CDR3 is CASSQETSGSRNEQFF. CDR3 coding DNA: TGTGCCAGCAGCCAAGAGACTAGCGGGAGTCGCAATGAGCAGTTCTTC.

The V and J genes are TRBV2 and TRBJ2-1; D is uncertain. Trimming took 4 bases from V and 10 from J, leaving 11 bases between them. CDR1 SNHLY and CDR2 FYNNEI come from the germline V gene. This CDR3 spans 12 amino acids. CDR3 region: CASSALSNEQFF. In DNA, the CDR3 is TGTGCCAGCAGTGCATTATCGAACGAGCAGTTCTTC.

This chain uses TRBV6-6 with TRBJ1-2; 8 bases map to TRBD1. The germline V gene has CDR1 MNHNY and CDR2 SVGAGI (reference sequence). This CDR3 spans 13 amino acids. With V trimmed by 2 bases and J by 7 bases, 3 bases remained unmatched. CDR3 sequence reads: CASSYPDRGGYTF. CDR3 coding DNA: TGTGCCAGCAGTTACCCCGACAGGGGTGGCTACACCTTC.

J is TRBJ2-4 and V is TRBV6-6; 7 positions match TRBD2. This CDR3 has 16 residues. Trimming cost V 5 bases and J 0 bases; bases outside gene matches: 7. Germline V gene lookup returns CDR1 MNHNY and CDR2 SVGAGI (reference sequence). CDR3 DNA: TGTGCCAGCAGTACAGGACTAGGTCTAGCCAAAAACATTCAGTACTTC. It encodes CASSTGLGLAKNIQYF.

The chain is built from TRBV6-1 and TRBJ2-3; 7 bases agree with TRBD1. CDR1 is MNHNS, CDR2 SASEGT, per germline. With V trimmed by 3 bases and J by 2 bases, 2 bases remained unmatched. The CDR3 contains 14 residues. The CDR3 is CASSDRGNTDTQYF. CDR3 coding DNA: TGTGCCAGCAGTGACAGGGGGAACACAGATACGCAGTATTTT.

The V gene is TRBV2, the J gene TRBJ1-3; D not certain. The germline gives CDR1 SNHLY, CDR2 FYNNEI. This CDR3 spans 13 amino acids. The V and J ends lost 6 bases and 2 bases respectively, with 8 bases between them. The CDR3 sequence: CASRQKPGNTIYF. Here the CDR3 DNA reads TGTGCCAGCAGGCAAAAACCTGGAAACACCATATATTTT.

This clone has just one count. The rearrangement uses TRBV19 and TRBJ2-1, with no clear D. Germline CDR1 LNHDA, CDR2 SQIVND (reference sequence). This CDR3 is built from 16 residues. The germline V and J ends were trimmed by 3 bases and 2 bases, with 14 bases remaining between them. The CDR3 reads CASSIYTYSPYNEQFF. The CDR3 DNA reads TGTGCCAGTAGTATCTATACCTACTCACCCTACAATGAGCAGTTCTTC. Complete variable domain (other parts from reference TRBV19 and TRBJ2-1): DGGITQSPKYLFRKEGQNVTLSCEQNLNHDAMYWYRQDPGQGLRLIYYSQIVNDFQKGDIAEGYSVSREKKESFPLTVTSAQKNPTAFYLCASSIYTYSPYNEQFFGPGTRLTVL.